This TCR beta chain was captured in a study of T-cell reconstitution after alpha-beta-depleted transplantation in children. Study conclusions and caveats: Alpha-beta T cells present about two months after transplant were reported to originate from several hundred expanded graft clones. Newly made T cells mostly supplied T-cell counts and diversity one year after transplant. Surviving thymic progenitors and recipient T cells were the source of high TCRbeta diversity at day 60 in some patients.

The library targeted TCRbeta and was prepared with unique molecular identifiers. TCRdb processed the PCR reads anew with MiXCR; each CDR3 protein has one entry. The sample shows some 150,000 distinct CDR3 sequences, more than 8% of them seen only once. In this sample, this clonotype turned up a few times. Its antigen is unidentified. There are 12 residues in the CDR3. V gave up 2 bases and J gave up 2 bases, with 3 bases separating them. Germline lookup yields CDR1 LGHDT and CDR2 YNNKEL (reference sequence). The TCR originated in a female patient aged 2-10 years who had a stem cell transplant for congenital amegakaryocytic thrombocytopenia, so the T cells may come from the graft donor. The V gene is TRBV3-1, the J gene TRBJ1-2; no definite D call. This specimen was PBMCs, mostly from graft donor cells, taken 180 days after TCRalphabeta/CD19-depleted stem cell transplant. DNA for the CDR3: TGTGCCAGCAGCCAATTAAACTATGGCTACACCTTC. Its protein is CASSQLNYGYTF.